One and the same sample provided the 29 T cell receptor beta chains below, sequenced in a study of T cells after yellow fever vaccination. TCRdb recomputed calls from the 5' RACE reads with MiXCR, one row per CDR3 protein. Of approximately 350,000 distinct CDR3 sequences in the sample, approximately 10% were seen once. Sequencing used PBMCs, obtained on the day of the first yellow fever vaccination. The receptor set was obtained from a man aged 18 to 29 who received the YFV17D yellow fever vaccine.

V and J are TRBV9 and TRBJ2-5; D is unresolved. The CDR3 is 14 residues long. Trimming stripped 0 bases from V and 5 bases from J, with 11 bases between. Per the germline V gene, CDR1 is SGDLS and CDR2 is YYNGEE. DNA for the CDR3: TGTGCCAGCAGCGTAGCTCTACTTCCTGAGACCCAGTACTTC. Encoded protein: CASSVALLPETQYF.

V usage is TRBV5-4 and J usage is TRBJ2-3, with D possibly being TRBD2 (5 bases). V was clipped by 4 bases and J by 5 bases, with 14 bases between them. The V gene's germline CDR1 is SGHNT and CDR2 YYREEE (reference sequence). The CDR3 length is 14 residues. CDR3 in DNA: TGTGCCAGCAGCCCAGCCCTGGGAGTAGATACGCAGTATTTT. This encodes CASSPALGVDTQYF.

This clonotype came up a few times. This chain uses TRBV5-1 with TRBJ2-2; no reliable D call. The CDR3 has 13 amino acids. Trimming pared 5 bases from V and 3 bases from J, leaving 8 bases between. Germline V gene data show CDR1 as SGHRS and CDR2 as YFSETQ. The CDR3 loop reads CASRDVDTGELFF. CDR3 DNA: TGCGCCAGCAGAGATGTCGACACCGGGGAGCTGTTTTTT.

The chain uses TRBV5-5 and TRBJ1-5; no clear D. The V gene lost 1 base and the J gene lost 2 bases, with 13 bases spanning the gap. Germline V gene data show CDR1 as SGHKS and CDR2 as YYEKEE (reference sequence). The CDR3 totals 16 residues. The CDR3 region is CASSLLFPGGNQPQHF. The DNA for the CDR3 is TGTGCCAGCAGCTTGCTTTTCCCTGGGGGCAATCAGCCCCAGCATTTT.

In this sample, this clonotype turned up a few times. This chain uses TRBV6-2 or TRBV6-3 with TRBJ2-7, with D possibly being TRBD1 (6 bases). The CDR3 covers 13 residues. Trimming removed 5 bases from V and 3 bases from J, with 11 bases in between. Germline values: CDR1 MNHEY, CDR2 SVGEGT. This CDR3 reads CASSGDTNYEQYV. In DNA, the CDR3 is TGTGCCAGCAGTGGGGACACTAACTACGAGCAGTACGTC.

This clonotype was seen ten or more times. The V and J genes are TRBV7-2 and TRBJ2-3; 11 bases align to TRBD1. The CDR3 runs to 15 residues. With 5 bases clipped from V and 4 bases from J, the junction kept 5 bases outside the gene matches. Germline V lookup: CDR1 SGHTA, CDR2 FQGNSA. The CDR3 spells CASSRRDRGADTQYF. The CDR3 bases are TGTGCCAGCAGCCGCCGGGACAGGGGGGCAGATACGCAGTATTTT.

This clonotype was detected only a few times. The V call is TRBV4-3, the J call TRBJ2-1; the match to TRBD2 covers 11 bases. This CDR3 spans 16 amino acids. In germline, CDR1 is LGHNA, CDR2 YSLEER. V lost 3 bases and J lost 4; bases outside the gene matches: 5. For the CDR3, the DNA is TGCGCCAGCAGCCAGCGACTAGCGGGGCTGTACAATGAGCAGTTCTTC. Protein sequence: CASSQRLAGLYNEQFF.

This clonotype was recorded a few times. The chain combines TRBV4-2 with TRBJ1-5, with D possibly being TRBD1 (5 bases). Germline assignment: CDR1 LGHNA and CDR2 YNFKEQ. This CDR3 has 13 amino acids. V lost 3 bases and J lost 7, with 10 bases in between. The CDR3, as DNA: TGTGCCAGCAGCCACCTCAGGGACCAGCCCCAGCATTTT. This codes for CASSHLRDQPQHF.

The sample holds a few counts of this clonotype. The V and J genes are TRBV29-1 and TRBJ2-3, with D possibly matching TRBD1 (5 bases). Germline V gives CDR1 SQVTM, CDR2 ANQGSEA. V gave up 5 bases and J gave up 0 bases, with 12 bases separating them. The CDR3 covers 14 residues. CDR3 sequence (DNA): TGCAGCGTTCAGGGCAGGGCTAGCACAGATACGCAGTATTTT. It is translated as CSVQGRASTDTQYF.

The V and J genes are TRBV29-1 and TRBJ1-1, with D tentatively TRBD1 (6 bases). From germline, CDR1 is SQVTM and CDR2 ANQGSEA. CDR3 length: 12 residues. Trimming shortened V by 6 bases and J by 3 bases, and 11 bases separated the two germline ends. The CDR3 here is CSVGGTYTEAFF. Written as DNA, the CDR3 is TGCAGCGTGGGGGGCACTTACACTGAAGCTTTCTTT.

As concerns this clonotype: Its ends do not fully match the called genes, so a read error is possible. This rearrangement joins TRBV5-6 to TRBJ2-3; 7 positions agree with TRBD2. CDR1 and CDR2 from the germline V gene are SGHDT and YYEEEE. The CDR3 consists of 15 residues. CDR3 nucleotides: TGTGCCATCAGCCCCCGGGACTATCGCACAGATACGCAGTATTTT. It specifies CAISPRDYRTDTQYF.

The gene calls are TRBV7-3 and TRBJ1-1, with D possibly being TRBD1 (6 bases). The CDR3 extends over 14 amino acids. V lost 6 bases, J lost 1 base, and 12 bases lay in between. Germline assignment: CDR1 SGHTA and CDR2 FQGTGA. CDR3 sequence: CASSAGGANTEAFF. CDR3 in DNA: TGTGCCAGCAGTGCGGGGGGCGCGAACACTGAAGCTTTCTTT.

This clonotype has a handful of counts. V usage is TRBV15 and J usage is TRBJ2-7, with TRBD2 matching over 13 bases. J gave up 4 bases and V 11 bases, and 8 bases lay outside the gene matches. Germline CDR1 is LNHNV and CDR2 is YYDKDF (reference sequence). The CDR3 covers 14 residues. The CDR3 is CAPWTSGGYYEQYV. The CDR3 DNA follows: TGTGCCCCTTGGACTAGCGGGGGCTATTACGAGCAGTACGTC.

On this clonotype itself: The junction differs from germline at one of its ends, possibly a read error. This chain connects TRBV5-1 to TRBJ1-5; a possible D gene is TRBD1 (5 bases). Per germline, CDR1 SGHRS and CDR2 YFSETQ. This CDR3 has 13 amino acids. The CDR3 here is CASSLGGGQPQRF. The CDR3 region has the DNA TGCGCCAGCAGCTTGGGTGGGGGTCAGCCCCAGCGTTTT.

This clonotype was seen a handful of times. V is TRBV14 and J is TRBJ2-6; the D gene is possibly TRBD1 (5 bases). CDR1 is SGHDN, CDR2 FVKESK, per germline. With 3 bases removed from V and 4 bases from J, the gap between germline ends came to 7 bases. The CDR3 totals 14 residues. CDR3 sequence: CASSHWTGANVLTF. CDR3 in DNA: TGTGCCAGCAGCCATTGGACAGGGGCCAACGTCCTGACTTTC.

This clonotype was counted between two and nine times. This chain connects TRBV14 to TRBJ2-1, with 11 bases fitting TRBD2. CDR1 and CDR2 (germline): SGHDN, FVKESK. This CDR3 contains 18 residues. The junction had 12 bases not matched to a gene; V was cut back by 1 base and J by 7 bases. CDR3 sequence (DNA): TGTGCCAGCAGCCAAGGCGATAGCGGGGGGGCAGTGGGGAATGAGCAGTTCTTC. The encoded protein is CASSQGDSGGAVGNEQFF.

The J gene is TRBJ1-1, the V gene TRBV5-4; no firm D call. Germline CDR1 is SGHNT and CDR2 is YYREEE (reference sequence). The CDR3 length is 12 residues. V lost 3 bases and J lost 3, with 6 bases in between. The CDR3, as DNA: TGTGCCAGCAGCTCCTCATACACTGAAGCTTTCTTT. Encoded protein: CASSSSYTEAFF.

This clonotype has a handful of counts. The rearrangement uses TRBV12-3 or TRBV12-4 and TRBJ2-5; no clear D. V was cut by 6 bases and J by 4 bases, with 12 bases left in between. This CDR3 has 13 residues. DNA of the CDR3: TGTGCCAGCAGCCAGTCCTTAGGAGAGACCCAGTACTTC. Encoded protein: CASSQSLGETQYF.

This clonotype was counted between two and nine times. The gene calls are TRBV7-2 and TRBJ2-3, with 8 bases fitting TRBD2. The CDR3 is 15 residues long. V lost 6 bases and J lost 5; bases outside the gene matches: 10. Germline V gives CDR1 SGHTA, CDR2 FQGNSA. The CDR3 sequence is CASRPPGGRGDTQYF. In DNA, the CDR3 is TGTGCCAGCAGACCACCGGGGGGGCGAGGAGATACGCAGTATTTT.

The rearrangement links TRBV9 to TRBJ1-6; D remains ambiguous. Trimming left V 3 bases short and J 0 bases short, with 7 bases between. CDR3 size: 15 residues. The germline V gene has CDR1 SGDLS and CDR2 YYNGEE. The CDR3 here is CASSGVSSYNSPLHF. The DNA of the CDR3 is TGTGCCAGCAGCGGGGTGAGCTCCTATAATTCACCCCTCCACTTT.

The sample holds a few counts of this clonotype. The CDR3 here is CASSSPGQGSQETQYF. In nucleotides, the CDR3 is TGTGCCAGCAGCTCTCCGGGACAGGGGAGCCAAGAGACCCAGTACTTC. The J gene is TRBJ2-5, the V gene TRBV7-2; 10 nucleotides align to TRBD1. The CDR3 is 16 amino acids. With V trimmed by 4 bases and J by 1 base, 6 bases remained unmatched. Germline V lookup: CDR1 SGHTA, CDR2 FQGNSA.

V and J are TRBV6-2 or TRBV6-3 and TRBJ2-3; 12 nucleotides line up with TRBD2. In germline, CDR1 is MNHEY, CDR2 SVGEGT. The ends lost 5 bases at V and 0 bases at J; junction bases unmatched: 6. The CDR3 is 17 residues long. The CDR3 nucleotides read TGTGCCAGCAGTCCTCGACTAGCGGGGGCTAGCACAGATACGCAGTATTTT. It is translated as CASSPRLAGASTDTQYF.

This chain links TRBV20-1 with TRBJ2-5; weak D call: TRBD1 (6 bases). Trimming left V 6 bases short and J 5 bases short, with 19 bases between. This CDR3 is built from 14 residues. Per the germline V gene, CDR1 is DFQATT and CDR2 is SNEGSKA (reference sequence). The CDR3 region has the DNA TGCAGTGCAAGTCCTCTGGGGGCGCGGGAGACCCAGTACTTC. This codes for CSASPLGARETQYF.

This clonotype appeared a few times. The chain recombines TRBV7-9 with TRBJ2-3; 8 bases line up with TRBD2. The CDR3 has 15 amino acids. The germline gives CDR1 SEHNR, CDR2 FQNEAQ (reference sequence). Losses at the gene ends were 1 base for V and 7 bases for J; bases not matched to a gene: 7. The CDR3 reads CASSLDGGATNTQYF. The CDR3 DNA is TGTGCCAGCAGCTTAGACGGGGGGGCCACTAATACGCAGTATTTT.

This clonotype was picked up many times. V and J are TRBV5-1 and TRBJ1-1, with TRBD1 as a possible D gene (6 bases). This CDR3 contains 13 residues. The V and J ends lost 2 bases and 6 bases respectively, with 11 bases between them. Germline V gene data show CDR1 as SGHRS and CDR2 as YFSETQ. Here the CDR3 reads CASSFQGSPEAFF. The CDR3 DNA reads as TGCGCCAGCAGCTTCCAGGGGAGCCCTGAAGCTTTCTTT.

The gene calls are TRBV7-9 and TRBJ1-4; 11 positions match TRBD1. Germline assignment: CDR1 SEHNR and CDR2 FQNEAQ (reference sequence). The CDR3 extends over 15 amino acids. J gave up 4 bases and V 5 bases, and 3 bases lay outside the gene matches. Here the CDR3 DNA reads TGTGCCAGCAGCCTGGACAGGGGGCGTAATGAAAAACTGTTTTTT. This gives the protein CASSLDRGRNEKLFF.

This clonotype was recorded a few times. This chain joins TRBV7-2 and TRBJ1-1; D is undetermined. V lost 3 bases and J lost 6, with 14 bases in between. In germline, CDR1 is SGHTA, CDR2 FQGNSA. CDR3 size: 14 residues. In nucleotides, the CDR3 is TGTGCCAGCAGCTTCGCCGTCGGTTCCGCTGAAGCTTTCTTT. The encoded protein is CASSFAVGSAEAFF.

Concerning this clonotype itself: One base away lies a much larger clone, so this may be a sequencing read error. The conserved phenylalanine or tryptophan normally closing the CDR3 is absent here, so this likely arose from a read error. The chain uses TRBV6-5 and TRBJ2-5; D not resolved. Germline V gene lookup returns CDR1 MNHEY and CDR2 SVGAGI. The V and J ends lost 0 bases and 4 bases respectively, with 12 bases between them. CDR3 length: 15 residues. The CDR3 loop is CASSYSGWNGETQYL. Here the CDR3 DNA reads TGTGCCAGCAGTTACTCAGGGTGGAATGGAGAGACCCAGTACCTC.

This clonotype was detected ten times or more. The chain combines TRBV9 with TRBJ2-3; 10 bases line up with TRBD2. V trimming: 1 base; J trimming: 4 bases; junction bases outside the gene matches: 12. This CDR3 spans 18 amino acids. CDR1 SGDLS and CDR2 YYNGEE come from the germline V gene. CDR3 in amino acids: CASSVSLAGAPPADTQYF. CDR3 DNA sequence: TGTGCCAGCAGCGTAAGCCTAGCGGGGGCCCCGCCCGCAGATACGCAGTATTTT.